This T cell receptor beta chain was observed in a study of T cells in Graves' hyperthyroidism and ophthalmopathy. This clonotype has only a few counts. Its antigen is unknown. Regarding the study as a whole: Blood also contained most expanded thyroid clonotypes above 0.001.

This CDR3 has 15 amino acids. Trimming at V came to 3 bases and at J to 5 bases, leaving 8 bases not matched to a gene. The V gene's germline CDR1 is SGHRS and CDR2 YFSETQ. Template material for amplifying TCR beta CDR3 regions consisted of RNA transcripts. Initially, a first-round RT-PCR of the TCR CDR3 employed the HTBI primer set. TCRdb recomputed calls from the multiplex PCR reads with MiXCR, one row per CDR3 protein. The table lists 350,000 to 400,000 distinct CDR3 sequences, more than 12% of them singletons. V gene TRBV5-1 combines with J gene TRBJ2-4, with 7 positions matching TRBD2. This receptor was taken from a woman aged 25-40 years with Graves' hyperthyroidism. What was sequenced was blood. The CDR3 loop reads CASSSYGGEENIQYF. Here the CDR3 DNA reads TGCGCCAGCAGCTCCTATGGGGGGGAGGAAAACATTCAGTACTTC. Full variable domain (rest looked up from reference TRBV5-1 and TRBJ2-4): KAGVTQTPRYLIKTRGQQVTLSCSPISGHRSVSWYQQTPGQGLQFLFEYFSETQRNKGNFPGRFSGRQFSNSRSEMNVSTLELGDSALYLCASSSYGGEENIQYFGAGTRLSVL.